This T cell receptor (beta chain) was found in a study of T cell changes during pregnancy in multiple sclerosis. The CDR3 loop spans 18 amino acids. Only in-frame clones appear in the TCRdb table, and some are missing; sequencing was by immunoSEQ multiplex PCR. The sample has about 11,000 clones, about 93% seen once. The gene calls are TRBV21-1 and TRBJ1-5; TRBD1 was called by the table and not checked on the DNA. TRBV21-1 is tagged as a pseudogene. This specimen was CD4+ T cells from peripheral blood mononuclear cells, taken before pregnancy. This clonotype originated in a female donor with multiple sclerosis, enrolled in a pregnancy study. The CDR3 nucleotides read TGTGCCAGCAGCAAACCTGACACTGACAGGGTAGGCAATCAGCCCCAGCATTTT. Its translation is CASSKPDTDRVGNQPQHF.